This T cell receptor (beta chain) was observed in a study of glioma-infiltrating T cells. The germline CDR1 and CDR2 sequences are SGHRS and YFSETQ. Trimming took 3 bases from V and 6 from J, leaving 16 bases between them. This CDR3 spans 14 amino acids. Using RNA template, CDR3s of TCR alpha and beta were amplified with iRepertoire arm-PCR. TCRdb re-analysed the multiplex PCR reads in MiXCR, keeping a single row per CDR3 protein. The sample has roughly 100,000 distinct CDR3 sequences, about 30% seen once; the top ten hold 44%. The TCR was taken from a human donor with low-grade glioma or glioblastoma, undergoing nonglioma brain surgery, or in good health (not recorded which). V gene TRBV5-1 combines with J gene TRBJ2-7, with D possibly being TRBD1 or TRBD2 (7 bases each). Sequencing was performed on glioma tissue, nonneoplastic brain tissue, or PBMCs (not recorded which). The CDR3 coding sequence is TGCGCCAGCAGCTCTGGGGGGGACAGATTCGAGCAGTACTTC. Amino acids: CASSSGGDRFEQYF.